Each of the 21 T cell receptor beta chains below was sequenced from the same sample in a study of blood T cell repertoires in COVID-19. Libraries were prepared by immunoSEQ multiplex PCR; TCRdb keeps only in-frame clonotypes and omits some of them. The table lists roughly 120,000 clones, more than 80% of them singletons, with about 3.3% in the top ten. The sample comprised peripheral blood. These receptors were collected from a woman at least 80 years old with COVID-19, enrolled during active disease.

The chain carries TRBV28 and TRBJ2-4, with TRBD1 as a possible D gene (5 bases). V was pared by 3 bases and J by 3 bases, with 15 bases between. Germline values: CDR1 MDHEN, CDR2 SYDVKM. The CDR3 totals 16 residues. CDR3 sequence reads: CASSLMTEAIKNIQYF. For the CDR3, the DNA is TGTGCCAGCAGTTTGATGACAGAGGCGATCAAAAACATTCAGTACTTC.

J is TRBJ2-1 and V is TRBV7-2; 8 bases map to TRBD2. From germline, CDR1 is SGHTA and CDR2 FQGNSA. V dropped 4 bases and J dropped 6; count of bases not matched to a gene: 5. This CDR3 region has 14 residues. The CDR3 spells CASSSTGTSNEQFF. In DNA form, the CDR3 reads TGTGCCAGCAGCTCCACCGGGACTAGCAATGAGCAGTTCTTC.

This clone was seen only once. The V gene is TRBV7-9, the J gene TRBJ2-5; 12 nucleotides line up with TRBD2. Germline V gene sequence: CDR1 SEHNR, CDR2 FQNEAQ (reference sequence). The V segment lost 8 bases and the J segment 2 bases; nucleotides outside the gene matches: 9. This CDR3 region has 16 residues. The CDR3 sequence is CASYRGLAGPQETQYF. CDR3 nucleotides: TGTGCCAGCTACCGTGGACTAGCGGGACCACAAGAGACCCAGTACTTC.

V gene TRBV7-2 combines with J gene TRBJ2-1; D remains unclear. This CDR3 comprises 14 residues. V gave up 0 bases and J gave up 4 bases, with 7 bases separating them. Germline V gene lookup returns CDR1 SGHTA and CDR2 FQGNSA. CDR3 DNA sequence: TGTGCCAGCAGCTTAGCAGCCCTATACAATGAGCAGTTCTTC. Translating gives CASSLAALYNEQFF.

The V and J genes are TRBV29-1 and TRBJ2-1; 7 positions match TRBD2. CDR1 and CDR2 (germline): SQVTM, ANQGSEA. This CDR3 has 12 residues. Trimming took 7 bases from V and 8 from J; bases not matched to a gene: 8. CDR3 bases: TGCAGCGATACGACTAGCTTCGATGAGCAGTTCTTC. Its translation is CSDTTSFDEQFF.

V gene TRBV19 combines with J gene TRBJ1-3, with 7 positions matching TRBD1. Germline assignment: CDR1 LNHDA and CDR2 SQIVND (reference sequence). V was clipped by 6 bases and J by 0 bases; unmatched bases: 5. The CDR3 extends over 15 amino acids. CDR3 in amino acids: CASSRDRLSGNTIYF. The CDR3 DNA is TGTGCCAGTAGCCGGGACAGACTCTCTGGAAACACCATATATTTT.

V is TRBV12-5 and J is TRBJ2-2, with D perhaps TRBD1 (5 bases). Trimming left V 0 bases short and J 5 bases short, with 10 bases between. CDR3 length: 15 residues. Per germline, CDR1 LGHNT and CDR2 FRNRAP. DNA for the CDR3: TGTGCTAGTGGTTTGGTACACGCAGGGACCGGGGAGCTGTTTTTT. Protein product: CASGLVHAGTGELFF.

V and J are TRBV6-5 and TRBJ1-2, with 11 bases aligning to TRBD1. Germline V gives CDR1 MNHEY, CDR2 SVGAGI. V shed 6 bases and J 6 bases; nucleotides not matched to a gene: 9. CDR3 size: 15 residues. The CDR3 DNA is TGTGCCAGCAGCTCTAGCGGGACAGGGGGTAATGGCTACACCTTC. Its translation is CASSSSGTGGNGYTF.

There are a few counts of this clone. The rearrangement joins TRBV7-2 to TRBJ1-4; no clear D. V shed 2 bases and J shed 3 bases, with 7 bases lying between them. The CDR3 contains 14 residues. Germline CDR1 and CDR2: SGHTA and FQGNSA. The CDR3 DNA sequence: TGTGCCAGCAGCTTAAACAGTGCTAATGAAAAACTGTTTTTT. Its translation is CASSLNSANEKLFF.

The chain recombines TRBV15 with TRBJ2-1; D may be TRBD1 (6 bases). V shed 0 bases and J shed 10 bases, with 10 bases lying between them. This CDR3 region has 13 residues. Germline CDR1 reads LNHNV; CDR2 reads YYDKDF (reference sequence). The CDR3 protein is CATSRDATGEQFF. Here the CDR3 DNA reads TGTGCCACCAGCAGAGATGCAACAGGGGAGCAGTTCTTC.

This rearrangement joins TRBV27 to TRBJ2-3; TRBD2 agrees at 11 bases. Trimming cost V 4 bases and J 3 bases; bases outside gene matches: 6. This CDR3 spans 16 amino acids. Per germline, CDR1 MNHEY and CDR2 SMNVEV (reference sequence). The CDR3 spells CASSSRRTSGTDTQYF. CDR3 bases: TGTGCCAGCAGTTCGAGACGGACTAGCGGGACAGATACGCAGTATTTT.

This clone has just a few counts. J is TRBJ1-6 and V is TRBV28, with 8 bases that match TRBD1. Germline CDR1 and CDR2: MDHEN and SYDVKM. The length of the CDR3 is 13 residues. Trimming cost V 10 bases and J 9 bases; bases outside gene matches: 8. The CDR3 DNA is TGTGCCACCCGAGGACAGGGAGGTTCACCCCTCCACTTT. Translating it yields CATRGQGGSPLHF.

Concerning this clone: The junction differs from germline at one of its ends, possibly a read error. The chain couples TRBV11-2 to TRBJ2-1, with TRBD1 as a possible D gene (6 bases). Looked up from germline, CDR1 is SGHAT and CDR2 is FQNNGV. The CDR3 totals 14 residues. This chain's CDR3 is CASSSRGPYNEQFF. The CDR3 coding sequence is TGTGCCAGCAGCTCCAGGGGCCCCTATAATGAGCAGTTCTTC. Complete variable domain (other parts from reference TRBV11-2 and TRBJ2-1): EAGVAQSPRYKIIEKRQSVAFWCNPISGHATLYWYQQILGQGPKLLIQFQNNGVVDDSQLPKDRFSAERLKGVDSTLKIQPAKLEDSAVYLCASSSRGPYNEQFFGPGTRLTVL.

This chain links TRBV29-1 with TRBJ2-7, with D perhaps TRBD1 (6 bases). The CDR3 extends over 12 amino acids. V lost 5 bases, J lost 3 bases, and 11 bases lay in between. Germline V gene lookup returns CDR1 SQVTM and CDR2 ANQGSEA. Here the CDR3 DNA reads TGCAGCGTTAGTCCAGGGGACTACGAGCAGTACTTC. Protein product: CSVSPGDYEQYF.

This clone was picked up a small number of times. The CDR3: CASSNLDRGYTGELFF. In DNA, the CDR3 is TGTGCCAGCAGCAACCTCGACAGGGGGTACACCGGGGAGCTGTTTTTT. The V and J genes are TRBV28 and TRBJ2-2, with TRBD1 matching 9 bases. Trimming at V came to 6 bases and at J to 3 bases, leaving 8 bases not matched to a gene. The CDR3 has 16 amino acids. Germline assignment: CDR1 MDHEN and CDR2 SYDVKM.

V gene TRBV28 combines with J gene TRBJ1-5, with TRBD1 as a possible D gene (6 bases). The CDR3 is made up of 14 amino acids. CDR1 and CDR2 from the germline V gene are MDHEN and SYDVKM. V gave up 3 bases and J gave up 6 bases, with 12 bases separating them. The CDR3, as DNA: TGTGCCAGCAGTTTGTCAGGGGTAGGTCAGCCCCAGCATTTT. This codes for CASSLSGVGQPQHF.

This chain links TRBV6-5 with TRBJ2-7; D is undetermined. V was pared by 4 bases and J by 5 bases, with 12 bases between. CDR1 MNHEY and CDR2 SVGAGI come from the germline V gene. This CDR3 comprises 13 residues. CDR3 sequence reads: CASSSVEIHEQYF. CDR3 in DNA: TGTGCCAGCAGTTCGGTGGAGATCCACGAGCAGTACTTC.

The rearrangement links TRBV21-1 to TRBJ2-7; TRBD1, as called in the table, went unchecked against the DNA. TRBV21-1 is classified as a pseudogene. There are 22 residues in the CDR3. CDR3 in DNA: TGTGCCAGCAGCAAAGCCCCGGGACAGGGTCGTTTATGTGGGAGATGGGTCTACGAGCAGTACTTC. It yields the protein CASSKAPGQGRLCGRWVYEQYF.

J is TRBJ2-7 and V is TRBV18; TRBD2 matches 8 bases. J lost 2 bases, V lost 2 bases, and 5 bases had no gene match. CDR1 KGHSH and CDR2 LQKENI come from the germline V gene. The length of the CDR3 is 15 residues. The CDR3 sequence is CASSPAGGSAYEQYF. The CDR3 nucleotides are TGTGCCAGCTCACCAGCGGGAGGCTCTGCCTACGAGCAGTACTTC.

This chain connects TRBV12-2 to TRBJ2-7; TRBD2 reflects the table's D call only, with no check against the DNA. TRBV12-2 is given as a pseudogene. The CDR3 runs to 21 residues. CDR3 nucleotides: TGTGCAAGTCGCTCCCCTCGTCGGCTGGGACTAGCGGGACGACGATCCTACGAGCAGTACTTC. Translation gives CASRSPRRLGLAGRRSYEQYF.

In its sample, this clone was seen once. The chain links TRBV7-2 to TRBJ2-1; D not resolved. CDR1 SGHTA and CDR2 FQGNSA come from the germline V gene. The V and J ends lost 5 bases and 2 bases respectively, with 13 bases between them. The CDR3 spans 15 residues. The CDR3 bases are TGTGCCAGCAGCCTCAACCTTCCGGCCTACAATGAGCAGTTCTTC. Translation gives CASSLNLPAYNEQFF.